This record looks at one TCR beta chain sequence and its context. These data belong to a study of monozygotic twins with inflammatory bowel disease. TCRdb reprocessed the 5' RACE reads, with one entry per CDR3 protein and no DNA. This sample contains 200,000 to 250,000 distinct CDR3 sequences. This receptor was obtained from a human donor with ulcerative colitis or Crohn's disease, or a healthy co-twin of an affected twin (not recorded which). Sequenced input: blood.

The CDR3 loop is CAISGVDHGVRSSYNEQFF. The chain joins TRBV10-3 to TRBJ2-1. Germline assignment: CDR1 ENHRY and CDR2 SYGVKD. The CDR3 consists of 19 residues.